The 21 T cell receptor beta chains given below trace back to one sample, sequenced in a study of response to subunit inactivated influenza vaccine. From the RT-PCR reads, TCRdb called clonotypes with MiXCR, one entry per CDR3 protein. The profile covers roughly 540,000 distinct CDR3 sequences, with roughly a quarter appearing a single time and 2.5% to 3.5% taken by the ten largest. These data were also filed under a second study, of T cells expressing NK-cell markers. Per that paper: As the method of synthesis, 5'RACE template switching with UMIs yielded TCR beta cDNA.

The sequencing used CD4+ T cells sorted from PBMCs, collected approximately 12 days after vaccination. Source of these receptors: a man between 50 and 59 years old who received an inactivated influenza vaccine.

This clonotype came up a few times. The chain uses TRBV10-3 and TRBJ2-2; no clear D gene. The CDR3 runs to 12 residues. Between the trimmed V and J ends, which lost 6 bases and 6 bases, there was a span of 8 bases. In germline, CDR1 is ENHRY, CDR2 SYGVKD. This CDR3 reads CAISLGPGELFF. CDR3 nucleotide sequence: TGTGCCATCAGCCTCGGCCCCGGGGAGCTGTTTTTT.

This clonotype has only a few counts. The chain uses TRBV20-1 and TRBJ2-5; 10 bases fit TRBD2. Trimming cost V 3 bases and J 5 bases; bases outside gene matches: 9. This CDR3 is 15 amino acids long. Germline V gives CDR1 DFQATT, CDR2 SNEGSKA (reference sequence). DNA of the CDR3: TGCAGTGCTAGTCGTAGCGGGGGGTCCGCTGAGACCCAGTACTTC. Its protein product is CSASRSGGSAETQYF.

The chain joins TRBV20-1 to TRBJ2-7; 7 bases match TRBD1. Germline V gene lookup returns CDR1 DFQATT and CDR2 SNEGSKA (reference sequence). There are 12 residues in the CDR3. Trimming cost V 5 bases and J 3 bases; bases outside gene matches: 4. CDR3 nucleotides: TGCAGTGCTCCGGGACAGAACTACGAGCAGTACTTC. Its translation is CSAPGQNYEQYF.

CDR3 residues: CASSALWGGTDTQYF. CDR3 nucleotide sequence: TGTGCCAGCAGTGCCCTTTGGGGGGGCACAGATACGCAGTATTTT. The chain uses TRBV6-2 or TRBV6-3 and TRBJ2-3, with D maybe TRBD2 (6 bases). This CDR3 is 15 amino acids long. Deletions cut 5 bases from V and 1 base from J, with 13 bases between. CDR1 and CDR2 (germline): MNHEY, SVGEGT.

This clonotype showed up just a few times. The CDR3 is CASRITGGDGYTF. The CDR3, as DNA: TGTGCCAGCAGGATAACAGGGGGTGATGGCTACACCTTC. V is TRBV12-3 or TRBV12-4 and J is TRBJ1-2; 8 bases line up with TRBD1. This CDR3 comprises 13 residues. Trimming removed 6 bases from V and 6 bases from J; junction bases left unmatched: 6.

The rearrangement links TRBV10-3 to TRBJ2-1; 9 positions match TRBD1. CDR1 is ENHRY, CDR2 SYGVKD, per germline. The CDR3 sequence is 16 residues long. The J segment lost 1 base and the V segment lost 5 bases, leaving 6 bases of the junction unmatched. The CDR3 sequence is CAISTGGRGSYNEQFF. CDR3 coding DNA: TGTGCCATCAGTACAGGGGGCCGGGGATCCTACAATGAGCAGTTCTTC.

The chain couples TRBV10-3 to TRBJ1-1; D is undetermined. Germline CDR1 reads ENHRY; CDR2 reads SYGVKD. The CDR3 loop spans 12 amino acids. The germline V and J ends were trimmed by 6 bases and 8 bases, with 13 bases remaining between them. The CDR3 DNA reads TGTGCCATCAGCCAGCAGGAGTCCGAAGCTTTCTTT. It is translated as CAISQQESEAFF.

V gene TRBV29-1 combines with J gene TRBJ2-3; 8 bases align to TRBD2. Trimming took 5 bases from V and 3 from J; bases not matched to a gene: 7. Germline V lookup: CDR1 SQVTM, CDR2 ANQGSEA. The CDR3 runs to 14 residues. This CDR3 reads CSVRRGTSTDTQYF. CDR3 nucleotide sequence: TGCAGCGTTCGACGGGGGACTAGTACAGATACGCAGTATTTT.

The table lists this clonotype with a few counts. J is TRBJ2-2 and V is TRBV29-1, with TRBD1 as a possible D gene (5 bases). This CDR3 has 14 residues. The V end lost 4 bases, the J end lost 4 bases, and 13 bases lay between the germline ends. Germline V lookup: CDR1 SQVTM, CDR2 ANQGSEA. The CDR3 reads CSVVRAGLTGELFF. In DNA, the CDR3 is TGCAGCGTTGTCAGGGCAGGGCTCACCGGGGAGCTGTTTTTT.

This clonotype was detected a few times. The chain joins TRBV7-9 to TRBJ2-7; 7 bases line up with TRBD2. CDR1 is SEHNR and CDR2 is FQNEAQ in the germline V gene (reference sequence). This CDR3 is built from 14 residues. The V and J ends lost 4 bases and 3 bases, in that order; junction bases with no gene match: 6. The CDR3 region has the DNA TGTGCCAGCAGCTCACCGGGGGAGGGCTACGAGCAGTACTTC. Protein product: CASSSPGEGYEQYF.

The rearrangement uses TRBV5-1 and TRBJ2-5; D remains ambiguous. CDR1 is SGHRS, CDR2 YFSETQ, per germline. The CDR3 is 15 residues long. Trimming took 0 bases from V and 5 from J, leaving 14 bases between them. As DNA, the CDR3 is TGCGCCAGCAGCTTGGGAGCACCCAACTCGGAGACCCAGTACTTC. Translated, it gives CASSLGAPNSETQYF.

This clonotype was counted many times. The V call is TRBV7-2, the J call TRBJ1-6; D perhaps matches TRBD1 (5 bases). V lost 7 bases and J lost 8, with 18 bases in between. The length of the CDR3 is 15 residues. In germline, CDR1 is SGHTA, CDR2 FQGNSA. CDR3 sequence (DNA): TGTGCCAGCACCTTCAGGGACCCCGGCTATTCACCCCTCCACTTT. Protein: CASTFRDPGYSPLHF.

The chain couples TRBV5-1 to TRBJ1-1; TRBD1 matches 9 bases. Germline values: CDR1 SGHRS, CDR2 YFSETQ. The J segment lost 6 bases and the V segment lost 7 bases, leaving 4 bases of the junction unmatched. This CDR3 comprises 12 residues. The CDR3 protein is CASRQGGAEAFF. In DNA form, the CDR3 reads TGCGCCAGCCGACAGGGGGGGGCTGAAGCTTTCTTT. Full variable domain (outside the CDR3, taken from reference TRBV5-1 and TRBJ1-1): KAGVTQTPRYLIKTRGQQVTLSCSPISGHRSVSWYQQTPGQGLQFLFEYFSETQRNKGNFPGRFSGRQFSNSRSEMNVSTLELGDSALYLCASRQGGAEAFFGQGTRLTVV.

This chain joins TRBV10-3 and TRBJ2-1, with D maybe TRBD2 (5 bases). Deletions cut 2 bases from V and 9 bases from J, with 11 bases between. The CDR3 is 13 amino acids. Germline V gives CDR1 ENHRY, CDR2 SYGVKD. The CDR3 nucleotides are TGTGCCATCAGTGAGGCGGTGCGGGTTGAGCAGTTCTTC. It is translated as CAISEAVRVEQFF.

The chain employs TRBV6-5 and TRBJ2-2, with D uncertain. V gave up 0 bases and J gave up 5 bases, with 13 bases separating them. Germline V gene sequence: CDR1 MNHEY, CDR2 SVGAGI. The CDR3 spans 16 residues. As DNA, the CDR3 is TGTGCCAGCAGTTACTCGGCGGCTAGGAGAACCGGGGAGCTGTTTTTT. Its protein product is CASSYSAARRTGELFF.

This chain links TRBV21-1 with TRBJ1-3. TRBV21-1 is shown as a pseudogene. This CDR3 is built from 17 residues. The CDR3 loop is CASSKRPRHYSGNTIYF. CDR3 DNA sequence: TGTGCCAGCAGCAAGAGGCCACGGCACTACTCTGGAAACACCATATATTTT.

The chain links TRBV12-3 or TRBV12-4 to TRBJ1-2; 7 bases align to TRBD1. The CDR3 length is 13 residues. V dropped 6 bases and J dropped 9; count of bases not matched to a gene: 10. CDR3 in amino acids: CASSSTGFMSYTF. The CDR3 DNA follows: TGTGCCAGCAGCTCGACAGGGTTTATGAGCTACACCTTC.

This clonotype has more than one count but fewer than ten. The V call is TRBV7-2, the J call TRBJ2-7; D may correspond to TRBD1 or TRBD2 (7 bases each). CDR3 size: 15 residues. V was trimmed by 5 bases and J by 1 base, leaving 15 bases between them. CDR1 and CDR2 from the germline V gene are SGHTA and FQGNSA. The DNA of the CDR3 is TGTGCCAGCAGCGAACAGGGGACTATGTCCTACGAGCAGTACTTC. Amino acid sequence: CASSEQGTMSYEQYF. The variable domain in full, completed from reference TRBV7-2 and TRBJ2-7, reads GAGVSQSPSNKVTEKGKDVELRCDPISGHTALYWYRQSLGQGLEFLIYFQGNSAPDKSGLPSDRFSAERTGGSVSTLTIQRTQQEDSAVYLCASSEQGTMSYEQYFGPGTRLTVT.

This clonotype was picked up many times. The chain carries TRBV29-1 and TRBJ2-7, with a tentative D call TRBD2 (6 bases). Trimming pared 5 bases from V and 4 bases from J, leaving 12 bases between. The CDR3 extends over 12 amino acids. CDR1 and CDR2 from the germline V gene are SQVTM and ANQGSEA. The CDR3 is CSVWGGMYEQYF. The DNA for the CDR3 is TGCAGCGTTTGGGGCGGGATGTACGAGCAGTACTTC.

This clonotype came up once. This chain's CDR3 is CASSLIRGTPPQYF. The CDR3 DNA is TGCGCCAGCAGCTTGATTAGGGGAACCCCTCCCCAGTACTTC. This chain joins TRBV5-1 and TRBJ2-7; the D gene is possibly TRBD1 (5 bases). The CDR3 length is 14 residues. Germline lookup yields CDR1 SGHRS and CDR2 YFSETQ. V was shortened by 1 base and J by 10 bases, with 18 bases between the two germline ends.

This chain connects TRBV6-4 to TRBJ2-7, with a weak D call TRBD2 (5 bases). The CDR3 sequence is 14 residues long. The V and J ends lost 6 bases and 6 bases respectively, with 18 bases between them. In germline, CDR1 is MRHNA, CDR2 SNTAGT. The CDR3 DNA sequence: TGTGCCAGCAGCGAAAGGACGGGATCCAGCGAGCAGTACTTC. Encoded protein: CASSERTGSSEQYF.